This TCR beta chain was sequenced in a study of T cells in localized non-small cell lung cancer. TCRdb keeps only in-frame clones here, not all; method: immunoSEQ multiplex PCR. The data contain about 52,000 clones, around nine tenths of them singletons. On this clone: Its target is unknown.

Study-wide results and caveats: Adjacent lung tissue had a median about 52 of the top 100 clones found in the tumor. The greatest T cell clonality was found in uninvolved adjacent lung (higher than in tumor). Higher T cell density in the blood was associated with longer overall survival, whereas higher adjacent-lung clonality associated with shorter survival. Sequencing was limited to one tumor region, leaving the possibility of heterogeneity open.

Germline V gene data show CDR1 as SGHTS and CDR2 as YDEGEE. V lost 0 bases and J lost 8, with 18 bases in between. This CDR3 spans 16 amino acids. This material consisted of PBMCs, taken before any cancer treatment. The source is a female donor with stage II lung adenocarcinoma. This chain uses TRBV5-8 with TRBJ1-5, with D hard to call. Here the CDR3 DNA reads TGTGCCAGCAGCTTGGAGGAGAGGGTTGGGTGGGAGCCCCAGCATTTT. It is translated as CASSLEERVGWEPQHF.